The T cell receptor (beta chain) under discussion was sequenced for a study of blood T cell repertoires in COVID-19. Per the study methods: Estimated nucleated cell counts came from reference gene primer amplification. Only in-frame clones appear in the TCRdb table, and some are missing; sequencing was by immunoSEQ multiplex PCR. The DNA gave D and trimming, while V, J and clone size come from that table. The sample lists some 120,000 clones; 80% to 90% were seen once. The CDR3 loop spans 13 amino acids. CDR1 and CDR2 from the germline V gene are KGHSH and LQKENI. Germline trimming cut 6 bases from V and 10 bases from J; bases unmatched to any gene: 5.

This receptor was obtained from a woman between 45 and 65 years old with acute or convalescent COVID-19. What was sequenced was peripheral blood. This chain uses TRBV18 with TRBJ1-3; 11 positions agree with TRBD1. Written as DNA, the CDR3 is TGTGCCAGCTCGGGGACAGGGGGTTCGACCATATATTTT. Its protein product is CASSGTGGSTIYF.